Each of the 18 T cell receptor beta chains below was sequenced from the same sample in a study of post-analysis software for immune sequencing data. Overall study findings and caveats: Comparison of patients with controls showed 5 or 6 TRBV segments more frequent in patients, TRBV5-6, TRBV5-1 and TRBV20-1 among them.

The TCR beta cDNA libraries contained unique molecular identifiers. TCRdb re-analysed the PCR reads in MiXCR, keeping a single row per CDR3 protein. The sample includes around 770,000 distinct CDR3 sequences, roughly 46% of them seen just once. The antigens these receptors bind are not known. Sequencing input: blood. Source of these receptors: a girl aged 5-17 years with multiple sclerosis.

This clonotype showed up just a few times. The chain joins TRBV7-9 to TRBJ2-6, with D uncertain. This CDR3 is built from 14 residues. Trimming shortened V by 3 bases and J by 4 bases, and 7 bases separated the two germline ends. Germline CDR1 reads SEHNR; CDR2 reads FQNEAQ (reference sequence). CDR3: CASSLPSGANVLTF. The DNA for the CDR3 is TGTGCCAGCAGCTTGCCTTCGGGGGCCAACGTCCTGACTTTC.

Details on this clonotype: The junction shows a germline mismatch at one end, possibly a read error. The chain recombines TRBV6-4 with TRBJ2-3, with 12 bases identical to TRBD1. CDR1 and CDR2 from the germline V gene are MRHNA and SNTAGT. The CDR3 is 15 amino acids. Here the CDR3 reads CAGSDGTGGADTQYF. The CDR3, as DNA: TGTGCCGGCAGTGACGGGACAGGGGGCGCAGATACGCAGTATTTT.

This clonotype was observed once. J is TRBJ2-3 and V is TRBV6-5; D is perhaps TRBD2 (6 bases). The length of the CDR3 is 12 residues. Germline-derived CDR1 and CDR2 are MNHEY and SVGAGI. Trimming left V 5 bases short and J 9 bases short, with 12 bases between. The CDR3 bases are TGTGCCAGCAGTACGACCCGGGGGACGCAGTATTTT. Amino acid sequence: CASSTTRGTQYF.

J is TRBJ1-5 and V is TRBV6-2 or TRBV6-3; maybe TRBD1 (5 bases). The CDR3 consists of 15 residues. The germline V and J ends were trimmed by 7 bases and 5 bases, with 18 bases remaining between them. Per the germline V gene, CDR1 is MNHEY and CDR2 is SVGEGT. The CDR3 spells CASTQQVPRDQPQHF. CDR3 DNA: TGTGCCAGCACTCAACAGGTCCCAAGAGATCAGCCCCAGCATTTT.

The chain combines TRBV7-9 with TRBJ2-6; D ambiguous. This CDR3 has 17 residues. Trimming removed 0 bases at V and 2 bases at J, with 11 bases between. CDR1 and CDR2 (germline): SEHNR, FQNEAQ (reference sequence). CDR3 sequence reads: CASSLALTEPGANVLTF. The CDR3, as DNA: TGTGCCAGCAGCTTAGCCCTCACTGAGCCTGGGGCCAACGTCCTGACTTTC.

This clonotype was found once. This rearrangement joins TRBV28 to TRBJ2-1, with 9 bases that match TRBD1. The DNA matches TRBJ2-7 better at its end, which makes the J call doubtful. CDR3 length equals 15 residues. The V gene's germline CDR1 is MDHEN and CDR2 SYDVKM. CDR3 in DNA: TGTGCCAGCAGTTCGTACAGGGGGCTGTACAATGAGCAGTACTTC. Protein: CASSSYRGLYNEQYF.

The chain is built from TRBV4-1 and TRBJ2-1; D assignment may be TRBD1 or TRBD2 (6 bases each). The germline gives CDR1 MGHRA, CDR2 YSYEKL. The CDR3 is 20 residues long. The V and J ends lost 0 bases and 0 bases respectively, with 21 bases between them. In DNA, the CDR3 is TGCGCCAGCAGCCAAGAAGGGGCCTTGGGGGCGGGAAGCTCCTACAATGAGCAGTTCTTC. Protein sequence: CASSQEGALGAGSSYNEQFF.

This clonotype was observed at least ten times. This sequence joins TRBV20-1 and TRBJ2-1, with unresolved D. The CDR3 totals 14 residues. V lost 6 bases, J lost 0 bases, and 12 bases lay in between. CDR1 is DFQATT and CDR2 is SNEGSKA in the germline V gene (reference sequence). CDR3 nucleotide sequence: TGCAGTGCCACGTGGACCAGCTCCTACAATGAGCAGTTCTTC. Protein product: CSATWTSSYNEQFF.

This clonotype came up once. The CDR3 protein is CASSLVRGWSYYGYTF. Written as DNA, the CDR3 is TGCGCCAGCAGCTTGGTTCGGGGATGGAGCTACTATGGCTACACCTTC. The chain carries TRBV5-1 and TRBJ1-2; the D is unclear. Germline loops: CDR1 SGHRS, CDR2 YFSETQ. There are 16 residues in the CDR3. The germline V and J ends were trimmed by 0 bases and 3 bases, with 15 bases remaining between them. Complete variable domain (other parts from reference TRBV5-1 and TRBJ1-2): KAGVTQTPRYLIKTRGQQVTLSCSPISGHRSVSWYQQTPGQGLQFLFEYFSETQRNKGNFPGRFSGRQFSNSRSEMNVSTLELGDSALYLCASSLVRGWSYYGYTFGSGTRLTVV.

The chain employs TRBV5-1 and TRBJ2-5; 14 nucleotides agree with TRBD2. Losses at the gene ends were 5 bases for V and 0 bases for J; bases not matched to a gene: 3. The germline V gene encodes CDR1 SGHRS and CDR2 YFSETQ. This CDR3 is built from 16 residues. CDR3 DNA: TGCGCCAGCAGTCGGGGACTAGCGGGAGACCAAGAGACCCAGTACTTC. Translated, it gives CASSRGLAGDQETQYF. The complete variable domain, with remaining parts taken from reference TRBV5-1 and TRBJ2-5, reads KAGVTQTPRYLIKTRGQQVTLSCSPISGHRSVSWYQQTPGQGLQFLFEYFSETQRNKGNFPGRFSGRQFSNSRSEMNVSTLELGDSALYLCASSRGLAGDQETQYFGPGTRLLVL.

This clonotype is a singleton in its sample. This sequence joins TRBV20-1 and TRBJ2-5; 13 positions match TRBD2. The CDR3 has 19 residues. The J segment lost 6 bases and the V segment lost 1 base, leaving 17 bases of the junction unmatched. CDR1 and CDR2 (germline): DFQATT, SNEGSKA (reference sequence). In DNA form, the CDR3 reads TGCAGTGCTAGAGGCCCGGGACTAGCGGGACGTTACTCCAAGAAGACCCAGTACTTC. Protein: CSARGPGLAGRYSKKTQYF.

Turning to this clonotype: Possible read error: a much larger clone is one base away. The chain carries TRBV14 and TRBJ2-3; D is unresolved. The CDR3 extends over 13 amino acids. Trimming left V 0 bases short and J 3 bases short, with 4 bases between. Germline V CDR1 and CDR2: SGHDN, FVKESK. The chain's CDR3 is CASSQELTDTQYF. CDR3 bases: TGTGCCAGCAGCCAAGAGCTAACAGATACGCAGTATTTT.

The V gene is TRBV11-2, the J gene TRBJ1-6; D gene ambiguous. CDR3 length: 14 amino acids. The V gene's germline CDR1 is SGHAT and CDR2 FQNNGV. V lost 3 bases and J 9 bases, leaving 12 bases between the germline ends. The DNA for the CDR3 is TGTGCCAGCAGCTTGGCGGGGTTTGGTTCACCCCTCCACTTT. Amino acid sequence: CASSLAGFGSPLHF.

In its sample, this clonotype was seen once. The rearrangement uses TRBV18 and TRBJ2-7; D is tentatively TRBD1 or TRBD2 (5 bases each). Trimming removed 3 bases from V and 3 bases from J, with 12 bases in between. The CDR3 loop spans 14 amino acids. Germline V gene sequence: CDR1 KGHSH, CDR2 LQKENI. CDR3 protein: CASSPGTLSYEQYF. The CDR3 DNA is TGTGCCAGCTCACCTGGGACGTTAAGCTACGAGCAGTACTTC.

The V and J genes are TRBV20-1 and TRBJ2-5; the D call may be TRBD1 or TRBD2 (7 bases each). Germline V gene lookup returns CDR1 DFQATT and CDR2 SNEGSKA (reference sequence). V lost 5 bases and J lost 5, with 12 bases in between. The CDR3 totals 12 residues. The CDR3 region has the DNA TGCAGTGCTGGGGGGGGACAGGAGACCCAGTACTTC. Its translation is CSAGGGQETQYF.

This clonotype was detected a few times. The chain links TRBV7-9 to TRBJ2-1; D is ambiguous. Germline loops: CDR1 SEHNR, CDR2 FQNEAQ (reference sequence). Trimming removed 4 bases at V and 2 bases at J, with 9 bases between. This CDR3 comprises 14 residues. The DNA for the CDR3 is TGTGCCAGCAGCTCCTTTACGACCTACAATGAGCAGTTCTTC. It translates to CASSSFTTYNEQFF.

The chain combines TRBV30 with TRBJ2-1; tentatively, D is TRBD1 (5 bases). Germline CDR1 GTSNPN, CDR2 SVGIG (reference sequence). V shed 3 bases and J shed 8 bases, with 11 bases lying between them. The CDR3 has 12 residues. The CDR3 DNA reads TGTGCCTGGAGGTCTGAAGGGGATGAGCAGTTCTTC. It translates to CAWRSEGDEQFF. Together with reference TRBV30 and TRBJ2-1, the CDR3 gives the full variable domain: SQTIHQWPATLVQPVGSPLSLECTVEGTSNPNLYWYRQAAGRGLQLLFYSVGIGQISSEVPQNLSASRPQDRQFILSSKKLLLSDSGFYLCAWRSEGDEQFFGPGTRLTVL.

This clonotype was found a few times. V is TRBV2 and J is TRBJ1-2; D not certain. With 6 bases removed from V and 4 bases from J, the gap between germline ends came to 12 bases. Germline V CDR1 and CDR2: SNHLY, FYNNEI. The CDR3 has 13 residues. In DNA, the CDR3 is TGTGCCAGCAGCCCCCCTTCTATCTATGGCTACACCTTC. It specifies CASSPPSIYGYTF.